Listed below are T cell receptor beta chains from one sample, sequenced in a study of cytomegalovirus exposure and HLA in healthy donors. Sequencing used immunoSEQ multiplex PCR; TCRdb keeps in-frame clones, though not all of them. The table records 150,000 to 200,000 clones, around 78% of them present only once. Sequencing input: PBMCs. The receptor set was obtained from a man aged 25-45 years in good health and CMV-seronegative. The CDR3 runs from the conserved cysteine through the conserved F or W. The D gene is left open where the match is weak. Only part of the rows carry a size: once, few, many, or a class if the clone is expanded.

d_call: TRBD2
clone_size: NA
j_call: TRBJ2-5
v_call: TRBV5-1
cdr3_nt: TGCGCCAGCAGCTGGGGGGGACTAGCGGGAGATGAGACCCAGTACTTC
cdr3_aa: CASSWGGLAGDETQYF

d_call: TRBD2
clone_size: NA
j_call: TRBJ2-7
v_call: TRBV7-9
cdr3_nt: TGTGCCAGCAGCAGGGGGACTAGCGCCCTCTCCTACGAGCAGTACTTC
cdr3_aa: CASSRGTSALSYEQYF

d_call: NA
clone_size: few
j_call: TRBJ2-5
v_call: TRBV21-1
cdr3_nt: TGTGCCAGCAGCAAAGTGTGGACTAGTCCTAAGACCCAGTACTTC
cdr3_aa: CASSKVWTSPKTQYF

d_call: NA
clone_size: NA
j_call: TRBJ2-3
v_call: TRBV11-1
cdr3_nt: TGTGCCAGCAGCTTATACAGACAGACCACAGATACGCAGTATTTT
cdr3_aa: CASSLYRQTTDTQYF

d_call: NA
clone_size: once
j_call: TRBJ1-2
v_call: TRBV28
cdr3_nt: TGTACCAGCAGGGGAGGCTATGGCTACACCTTC
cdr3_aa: CTSRGGYGYTF

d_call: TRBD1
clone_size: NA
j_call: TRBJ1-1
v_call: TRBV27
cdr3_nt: TGTGCCAGCGGACACGACCGGGACAGGGGACGAGCTTTCTTT
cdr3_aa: CASGHDRDRGRAFF

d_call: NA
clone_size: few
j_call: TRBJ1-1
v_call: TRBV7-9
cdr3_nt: TGTGCCAGCAACATAAAAAGGGGCCTATTGAGCACTGAAGCTTTCTTT
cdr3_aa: CASNIKRGLLSTEAFF

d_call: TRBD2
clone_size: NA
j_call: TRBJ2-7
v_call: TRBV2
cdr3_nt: TGTGCCAGCAGTGGAGTACCGGGAGGCGAGCAGTACTTC
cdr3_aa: CASSGVPGGEQYF

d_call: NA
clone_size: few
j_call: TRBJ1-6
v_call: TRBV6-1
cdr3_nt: TGTGCCAGCAGTGAAATACAGGATTCTAATTCACCCCTCCACTTT
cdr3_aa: CASSEIQDSNSPLHF

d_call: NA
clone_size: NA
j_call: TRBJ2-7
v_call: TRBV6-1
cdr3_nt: TGTGCCAGCAGTGAAGGGGGGCTTTCCCTTCGGGGATTCTACGAGCAGTACTTC
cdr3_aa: CASSEGGLSLRGFYEQYF

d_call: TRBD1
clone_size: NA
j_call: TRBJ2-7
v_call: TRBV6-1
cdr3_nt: TGTGCCAGCAGTTGGACAGGGGGCTCCGAGCAGTACTTC
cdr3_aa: CASSWTGGSEQYF

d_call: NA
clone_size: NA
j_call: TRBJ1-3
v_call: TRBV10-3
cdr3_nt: TGTGCCATCAGTGAGCGCTGGACAGTAAACTCTGGAAACACCATATATTTT
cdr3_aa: CAISERWTVNSGNTIYF

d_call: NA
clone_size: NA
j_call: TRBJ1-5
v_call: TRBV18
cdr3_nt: TGTGCCAGCTCCACAACGTTAGACAACCAGCCCCAGCATTTT
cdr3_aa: CASSTTLDNQPQHF

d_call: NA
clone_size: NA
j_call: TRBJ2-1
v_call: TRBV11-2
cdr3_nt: TGTGCCAGCAGCCTCCTACGGACACAGCCCAATGAGCAGTTCTTC
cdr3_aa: CASSLLRTQPNEQFF

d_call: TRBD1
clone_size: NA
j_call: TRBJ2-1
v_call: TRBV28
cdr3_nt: TGTGCCAGCATCAGCCGGGACAGGGCCTACAATGAGCAGTTCTTC
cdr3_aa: CASISRDRAYNEQFF

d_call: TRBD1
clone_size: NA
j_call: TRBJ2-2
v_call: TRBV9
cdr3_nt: TGTGCCAGCAGCTTGGGACAGGGGTTTGGGACCGGGGAGCTGTTTTTT
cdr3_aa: CASSLGQGFGTGELFF

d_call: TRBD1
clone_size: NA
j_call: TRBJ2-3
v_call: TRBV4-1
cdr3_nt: TGCGCCAGCAGCCAGCTACCTATGACAGGGTCGGAGTATTTT
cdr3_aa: CASSQLPMTGSEYF

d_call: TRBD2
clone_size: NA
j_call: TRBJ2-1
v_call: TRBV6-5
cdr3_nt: TGTGCCAGCAGTTACTCAAGCGGGAGACGGAATGAGCAGTTCTTC
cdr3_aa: CASSYSSGRRNEQFF

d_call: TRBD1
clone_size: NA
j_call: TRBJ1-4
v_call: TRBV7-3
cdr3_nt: TGTGCCAGCAGCTTGCCCCCCGACAGGGATAATGAAAAACTGTTTTTT
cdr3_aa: CASSLPPDRDNEKLFF

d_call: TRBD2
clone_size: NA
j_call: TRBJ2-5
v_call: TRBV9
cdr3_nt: TGTGCCAGCAGCCCAGCGGGAGGGCGGAAGACCCAGTACTTC
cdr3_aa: CASSPAGGRKTQYF

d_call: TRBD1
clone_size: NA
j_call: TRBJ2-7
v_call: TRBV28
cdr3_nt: TGTGCCAGCAGTCTCAGGGGGCGCGGCGAGCAGTACTTC
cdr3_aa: CASSLRGRGEQYF

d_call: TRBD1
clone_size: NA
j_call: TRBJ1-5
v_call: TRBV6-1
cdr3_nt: TGTGCCAGCAGTGGGTCCGGACAGGGGGGCCAGCCCCAGCATTTT
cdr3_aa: CASSGSGQGGQPQHF